A selection of T cell receptor beta chains follows, all from one sample in a study of blood T cells in healthy people across ages. MiXCR was run by TCRdb on the 5' RACE reads, yielding one entry per CDR3 protein. The data show fewer than 2 million distinct CDR3 sequences, approximately 39% seen once. Specimen: blood. The receptors stem from a human donor in good health. The CDR3 runs from the conserved cysteine through the conserved F or W. Fields, in order: clone size, V gene, J gene, D gene, CDR3 protein, CDR3 DNA. The D gene is left open where the match is weak. A row's size may be missing; if present it is once, few, many or a size class.

>few|TRBV6-1|TRBJ2-1|.
CATSLDSVYSYEQFF
TGTGCCACCTCTTTGGACAGCGTCTACTCCTACGAGCAGTTCTTC
>.|TRBV20-1|TRBJ2-3|.
CSARVGGNTDTQYF
TGCAGTGCTAGAGTCGGAGGAAACACAGATACGCAGTATTTT
>.|TRBV7-2|TRBJ2-7|TRBD2
CASSSDGRGAYEQYF
TGTGCCAGCAGTAGCGATGGGCGGGGGGCTTACGAGCAGTACTTC
>once|TRBV6-6|TRBJ2-3|.
CASSYLEAPGTQYF
TGTGCCAGCAGTTACTTGGAGGCCCCGGGTACGCAGTATTTT
>.|TRBV29-1|TRBJ1-2|TRBD1
CSVPDRTGNGYTF
TGCAGCGTTCCGGACAGGACCGGGAATGGCTACACCTTC
>.|TRBV4-2|TRBJ2-1|.
CASSQDRDAGHYNEQFF
TGTGCCAGCAGCCAAGATAGGGACGCAGGCCACTACAATGAGCAGTTCTTC
>.|TRBV7-2|TRBJ2-3|TRBD2
CASSLAGGGLRDTQYF
TGTGCCAGCAGCTTAGCTGGGGGGGGATTGAGAGATACGCAGTATTTT
>.|TRBV12-3/TRBV12-4|TRBJ1-2|.
CASSRQYRSNGYTF
TGTGCCAGCAGTCGTCAATACAGGTCGAATGGCTACACCTTC
>.|TRBV7-2|TRBJ1-2|TRBD1
CASSLWETGGDGYTF
TGTGCCAGCAGCTTGTGGGAGACAGGGGGCGATGGCTACACCTTC
>few|TRBV29-1|TRBJ2-3|.
CSVEEPGDTQYF
TGCAGCGTTGAAGAGCCCGGAGATACGCAGTATTTT
>.|TRBV28|TRBJ1-5|TRBD1
CASSWDSRENQPQHF
TGTGCCAGCAGTTGGGACAGCAGGGAGAATCAGCCCCAGCATTTT
>.|TRBV7-9|TRBJ2-2|TRBD1
CASSGQGAETGGLFF
TGTGCCAGCAGCGGACAGGGGGCCGAGACCGGGGGGCTGTTTTTT
>.|TRBV6-5|TRBJ2-1|TRBD1
CASRLTGGYEQFF
TGTGCCAGCAGACTGACAGGGGGGTACGAGCAGTTCTTC
>.|TRBV11-2|TRBJ1-1|.
CASSLGRGNAGNTGAFF
TGTGCCAGCAGCTTAGGCAGGGGCAATGCAGGGAACACTGGAGCTTTCTTT
>.|TRBV20-1|TRBJ2-7|.
CSARAPALGTHEQYF
TGCAGTGCTAGAGCTCCGGCCTTAGGGACACACGAGCAGTACTTC
>.|TRBV7-2|TRBJ1-2|.
CASSLLRQDYGYTF
TGTGCCAGCAGCCTCCTCAGACAGGACTATGGCTACACCTTC
>few|TRBV5-8|TRBJ2-4|.
CASSGHRAISGKNIQYF
TGTGCCAGCAGCGGCCACAGGGCGATCAGTGGCAAAAACATTCAGTACTTC
>.|TRBV4-3|TRBJ1-6|TRBD1
CASSQVQGGNSPLHF
TGCGCCAGCAGCCAAGTCCAGGGGGGTAATTCACCCCTCCACTTT
>.|TRBV20-1|TRBJ1-4|.
CSAIRGVGEKLFF
TGCAGTGCTATAAGAGGGGTTGGTGAAAAACTGTTTTTT
>many|TRBV11-2|TRBJ2-5|.
CASSLLLGEETQYF
TGTGCCAGCAGCCTCCTCTTGGGGGAAGAGACCCAGTACTTC
>.|TRBV20-1|TRBJ1-5|.
CSARDRSGFQPQHF
TGCAGTGCTAGAGATCGGAGCGGTTTTCAGCCCCAGCATTTT
>few|TRBV6-5|TRBJ1-4|.
CASSYAPPGGPTNEKLFF
TGTGCCAGCAGTTACGCTCCCCCCGGGGGACCAACTAATGAAAAACTGTTTTTT
>.|TRBV4-3|TRBJ2-7|TRBD2
CASSQDSGGYYEQYF
TGCGCCAGCAGCCAAGATAGCGGGGGGTACTACGAGCAGTACTTC
>few|TRBV9|TRBJ2-1|TRBD2
CASSPLLGGTSYNEQFF
TGTGCCAGCAGCCCCCTTTTGGGGGGGACCTCCTACAATGAGCAGTTCTTC
>.|TRBV10-3|TRBJ2-7|TRBD1
CAISEAGGNDEQYF
TGTGCCATCAGTGAGGCAGGGGGCAATGACGAGCAGTACTTC
>.|TRBV20-1|TRBJ1-2|.
CSADRDLGGYTF
TGCAGTGCTGACCGGGACCTCGGAGGCTACACCTTC
>.|TRBV6-2/TRBV6-3|TRBJ2-7|.
CASSYGRHYEQYF
TGTGCCAGCAGTTACGGTCGCCACTACGAGCAGTACTTC
>.|TRBV9|TRBJ2-5|.
CASSAGGGTGGTQYF
TGTGCCAGCAGCGCGGGAGGGGGGACAGGAGGGACCCAGTACTTC
>.|TRBV20-1|TRBJ1-3|TRBD1
CSARDFQGAGNTVYF
TGCAGTGCTAGAGACTTTCAGGGGGCGGGAAACACCGTATATTTT
>.|TRBV6-2/TRBV6-3|TRBJ2-7|.
CASSYPRGALSYEQYF
TGTGCCAGCAGTTATCCCCGTGGGGCGCTTTCCTACGAGCAGTACTTC
>.|TRBV5-6|TRBJ1-1|.
CASRPGVTTEAFF
TGTGCCAGCAGGCCGGGGGTAACCACTGAAGCTTTCTTT
>.|TRBV7-7|TRBJ2-5|.
CASSSTGPGDPQETQYF
TGTGCTAGCAGTTCCACCGGGCCGGGGGATCCCCAAGAGACCCAGTACTTC
>many|TRBV12-3/TRBV12-4|TRBJ2-7|.
CASSPPGRAFEQYF
TGTGCCAGCAGTCCCCCGGGCAGGGCATTCGAGCAGTACTTC
>.|TRBV7-2|TRBJ2-3|.
CASSLLRLQGRRPTDTQYF
TGTGCCAGCAGCTTACTTCGTCTCCAGGGCCGCCGTCCCACAGATACGCAGTATTTT
>few|TRBV4-1|TRBJ2-5|.
CASSQTGRQETQYF
TGCGCCAGCAGCCAAACAGGGCGCCAAGAGACCCAGTACTTC
>once|TRBV3-1|TRBJ1-4|.
CASSQDVTDEKLFF
TGTGCCAGCAGCCAAGATGTGACAGACGAAAAACTGTTTTTT
>.|TRBV7-2|TRBJ2-1|.
CASILSVSSSYNEQFF
TGTGCCAGCATCCTTAGTGTTTCGAGCTCCTACAATGAGCAGTTCTTC
>.|TRBV7-2|TRBJ2-5|TRBD2
CASSAGLAGKQETQYF
TGTGCCAGCAGCGCGGGACTAGCGGGGAAACAAGAGACCCAGTACTTC
>once|TRBV3-1|TRBJ2-5|TRBD1
CASSQGVGQGGQETQYF
TGTGCCAGCAGCCAAGGGGTGGGACAGGGGGGTCAAGAGACCCAGTACTTC
>.|TRBV11-3|TRBJ2-1|.
CASSMTGTHFNEQFF
TGTGCCAGCAGCATGACCGGGACACATTTTAATGAGCAGTTCTTC
>.|TRBV29-1|TRBJ1-2|.
CSVDQGVNYGYTF
TGCAGCGTCGACCAGGGCGTAAACTATGGCTACACCTTC
>.|TRBV5-1|TRBJ1-1|TRBD1
CASSSQGQGTSTEAFF
TGCGCCAGCAGCTCCCAGGGACAGGGAACGTCCACTGAAGCTTTCTTT
>many|TRBV29-1|TRBJ2-7|TRBD1
CSAPHNSQGAAPYEQYF
TGCAGCGCACCACATAACTCCCAGGGGGCTGCCCCCTACGAGCAGTACTTC
>many|TRBV4-1|TRBJ2-5|TRBD2
CASSQAGLAGETQYF
TGCGCCAGCAGCCAAGCGGGACTAGCGGGAGAGACCCAGTACTTC
>.|TRBV24-1|TRBJ2-1|TRBD1
CATSAIDRDEQFF
TGTGCCACCAGTGCGATAGACAGGGATGAGCAGTTCTTC
>once|TRBV6-6|TRBJ1-2|.
CASSYVGYYGYTF
TGTGCCAGCAGTTATGTGGGCTACTATGGCTACACCTTC